One sample yielded the 24 T cell receptor beta chains listed below, sequenced in a study of blood T cell repertoires in COVID-19. Data came from immunoSEQ multiplex PCR; TCRdb stores just in-frame clones and leaves some out. The sample contains tens of thousands of clones, approximately 91% of which appear only once. Sequencing was performed on peripheral blood. These receptors all stem from a human donor in a cohort sampled during active COVID-19.

This clone showed up just once. The chain carries TRBV19 and TRBJ2-2; TRBD1 agrees at 9 bases. V trimming: 1 base; J trimming: 5 bases; junction bases outside the gene matches: 5. From germline, CDR1 is LNHDA and CDR2 SQIVND (reference sequence). This CDR3 comprises 16 residues. The CDR3 region is CASSIGGQGKTGELFF. The CDR3 coding sequence is TGTGCCAGTAGTATAGGGGGACAGGGCAAAACCGGGGAGCTGTTTTTT.

This chain joins TRBV11-3 and TRBJ1-5; 9 bases map to TRBD1. The CDR3 has 17 residues. V gave up 4 bases and J gave up 2 bases; unmatched junction bases: 9. CDR1 is SGHNT, CDR2 YENEEA, per germline. As DNA, the CDR3 is TGTGCCAGCAGCTCCTGGGACAGGGAAGAAGGCAATCAGCCCCAGCATTTT. Translating it yields CASSSWDREEGNQPQHF.

The chain is built from TRBV18 and TRBJ1-1, with TRBD1 identical over 7 bases. Trimming removed 1 base from V and 5 bases from J; junction bases left unmatched: 4. The germline CDR1 and CDR2 sequences are KGHSH and LQKENI. The CDR3 covers 14 residues. Here the CDR3 DNA reads TGTGCCAGCTCACCACAGGGGGCGCAAACTGAAGCTTTCTTT. It translates to CASSPQGAQTEAFF.

The gene calls are TRBV5-1 and TRBJ1-3; tentatively, D is TRBD1 (6 bases). The CDR3 is made up of 15 amino acids. V dropped 3 bases and J dropped 3 bases, with 13 bases sitting between them. CDR1 and CDR2 (germline): SGHRS, YFSETQ. The CDR3 DNA sequence: TGCGCCAGCAGCTCTACACAGGGCGGTGGAAACACCATATATTTT. This sequence encodes CASSSTQGGGNTIYF.

The chain employs TRBV11-3 and TRBJ2-3; 7 bases agree with TRBD2. CDR3 size: 15 residues. Germline V gene lookup returns CDR1 SGHNT and CDR2 YENEEA. With V trimmed by 3 bases and J by 3 bases, 6 bases remained unmatched. The CDR3 loop is CASSLGGGWTDTQYF. The DNA for the CDR3 is TGTGCCAGCAGCTTGGGGGGAGGGTGGACAGATACGCAGTATTTT.

The rearrangement links TRBV12-3 or TRBV12-4 to TRBJ1-5; tentatively, D is TRBD1 (5 bases). With 8 bases removed from V and 3 bases from J, the gap between germline ends came to 11 bases. The CDR3 length is 13 residues. The CDR3: CASGAVNNQPQHF. The CDR3 DNA is TGTGCCAGCGGGGCAGTCAACAATCAGCCCCAGCATTTT.

The sample holds one count of this clone. V is TRBV5-5 and J is TRBJ2-1; TRBD2 agrees at 12 bases. Germline CDR1 is SGHKS and CDR2 is YYEKEE (reference sequence). The CDR3 totals 15 residues. V lost 4 bases to trimming and J lost 8 bases; unmatched junction nucleotides: 7. The CDR3 DNA reads TGTGCCAGCAGCCAGGGACTAGCGGGTGTCTATGAGCAGTTCTTC. It yields the protein CASSQGLAGVYEQFF.

CDR3 protein: CSASPGTDYEQYV. The CDR3 DNA reads as TGCAGTGCCAGTCCCGGGACAGATTACGAGCAGTACGTC. The chain couples TRBV20-1 to TRBJ2-7; 7 bases line up with TRBD1. With 6 bases clipped from V and 4 bases from J, the junction kept 9 bases outside the gene matches. CDR1 is DFQATT, CDR2 SNEGSKA, per germline (reference sequence). The CDR3 is 13 amino acids.

The V and J genes are TRBV18 and TRBJ2-7; no reliable D call. V was pared by 3 bases and J by 3 bases, with 21 bases between. Germline-derived CDR1 and CDR2 are KGHSH and LQKENI. This CDR3 has 17 residues. The DNA of the CDR3 is TGTGCCAGCTCACCCCTTACGAGTGCCAGGAATGGCTACGAGCAGTACTTC. It encodes CASSPLTSARNGYEQYF.

The chain links TRBV29-1 to TRBJ2-7; D possibly corresponds to TRBD2 (5 bases). This CDR3 is built from 12 residues. Trimming pared 3 bases from V and 6 bases from J, leaving 12 bases between. The germline gives CDR1 SQVTM, CDR2 ANQGSEA. The CDR3 DNA reads TGCAGCGTTGACGTGGGAGCGATCGAGCAGTACGTC. Its protein product is CSVDVGAIEQYV.

The chain links TRBV10-2 to TRBJ2-5, with TRBD2 identical over 14 bases. Trimming cost V 6 bases and J 5 bases; bases outside gene matches: 8. Germline loops: CDR1 WSHSY, CDR2 SAAADI. CDR3 size: 16 residues. The CDR3 here is CASSKTSGGAGETQYF. The CDR3 region has the DNA TGCGCCAGCAGCAAGACTAGCGGGGGGGCCGGGGAGACCCAGTACTTC.

A few counts support this clone. V usage is TRBV11-2 and J usage is TRBJ2-5; TRBD1 agrees at 9 bases. CDR3 length: 15 amino acids. Trimming at V came to 1 base and at J to 2 bases, leaving 2 bases not matched to a gene. CDR1 and CDR2 (germline): SGHAT, FQNNGV. The CDR3 loop reads CASSLGDRAQETQYF. CDR3 DNA: TGTGCCAGCAGCTTAGGGGACAGGGCGCAAGAGACCCAGTACTTC. The full variable domain, with the rest looked up from reference TRBV11-2 and TRBJ2-5, is EAGVAQSPRYKIIEKRQSVAFWCNPISGHATLYWYQQILGQGPKLLIQFQNNGVVDDSQLPKDRFSAERLKGVDSTLKIQPAKLEDSAVYLCASSLGDRAQETQYFGPGTRLLVL.

As to this clone: Germline is not matched at one junction end, which may reflect a read error. The chain joins TRBV6-2 or TRBV6-3 to TRBJ2-1, with TRBD2 matching 7 bases. Germline assignment: CDR1 MNHEY and CDR2 SVGEGT. The CDR3 loop spans 14 amino acids. CDR3 in amino acids: CASSPGGNLAARVF. In nucleotides, the CDR3 is TGTGCCAGCAGTCCCGGGGGGAATCTAGCGGCACGGGTCTTC.

J is TRBJ1-3 and V is TRBV7-8; 7 positions agree with TRBD1. This CDR3 region has 19 residues. In germline, CDR1 is SGHVS, CDR2 FQNEAQ. Trimming at V came to 2 bases and at J to 11 bases, leaving 24 bases not matched to a gene. Written as DNA, the CDR3 is TGTGCCAGCAGCTTATATCGGGACAGACAAGATTCACGGCCGACGGCCATATATTTT. Translated, it gives CASSLYRDRQDSRPTAIYF.

The chain employs TRBV12-5 and TRBJ2-1; 12 bases are a match to TRBD2. With 1 base clipped from V and 4 bases from J, the junction kept 5 bases outside the gene matches. CDR1 is LGHNT and CDR2 is FRNRAP in the germline V gene. CDR3 length equals 17 residues. The CDR3 protein is CASGLGGLAGRYNEQFF. The CDR3 nucleotides read TGTGCTAGTGGTTTGGGCGGACTAGCGGGAAGATACAATGAGCAGTTCTTC.

This sequence joins TRBV29-1 and TRBJ1-5; perhaps TRBD1 as D (6 bases). CDR1 and CDR2 (germline): SQVTM, ANQGSEA. The CDR3 is made up of 12 amino acids. V gave up 5 bases and J gave up 9 bases, with 14 bases separating them. The CDR3 protein is CSVTQGRGPQHF. CDR3 nucleotide sequence: TGCAGCGTTACACAGGGTCGGGGGCCCCAGCATTTT.

This sequence joins TRBV9 and TRBJ2-5; 8 nucleotides line up with TRBD2. V shed 4 bases, J shed 5 bases, and the junction held 13 bases outside the gene matches. Germline CDR1 SGDLS, CDR2 YYNGEE. The CDR3 has 16 amino acids. For the CDR3, the DNA is TGTGCCAGCAGCACCCGGGGAGCGGGGGCGGGGGAGACCCAGTACTTC. It is translated as CASSTRGAGAGETQYF.

The J gene is TRBJ1-5, the V gene TRBV24-1; 9 positions match TRBD1. The V gene end was trimmed by 4 bases and the J gene end by 6 bases; junction bases not matched to a gene: 9. CDR1 is KGHDR, CDR2 SFDVKD, per germline. The CDR3 spans 16 residues. CDR3 sequence: CATSDSTGGWSQPQHF. CDR3 bases: TGTGCCACCAGTGACTCCACAGGGGGCTGGAGTCAGCCCCAGCATTTT.

The rearrangement joins TRBV12-5 to TRBJ2-4, with D maybe TRBD1 (5 bases). Trimming removed 2 bases from V and 5 bases from J, with 13 bases in between. The germline gives CDR1 LGHNT, CDR2 FRNRAP. This CDR3 is 15 amino acids long. CDR3 DNA sequence: TGTGCTAGTGGTTTGCCAGGGATGGGCGAAAACATTCAGTACTTC. It yields the protein CASGLPGMGENIQYF.

The chain couples TRBV7-9 to TRBJ2-7, with 11 positions matching TRBD1. Losses at the gene ends were 1 base for V and 6 bases for J; bases not matched to a gene: 5. The V gene's germline CDR1 is SEHNR and CDR2 FQNEAQ (reference sequence). The CDR3 is 15 residues long. The CDR3 reads CASSLGGQGAREQYF. The CDR3 DNA reads TGTGCCAGCAGCTTAGGAGGACAGGGGGCTCGCGAGCAGTACTTC. The variable domain in full, completed from reference TRBV7-9 and TRBJ2-7, reads DTGVSQNPRHKITKRGQNVTFRCDPISEHNRLYWYRQTLGQGPEFLTYFQNEAQLEKSRLLSDRFSAERPKGSFSTLEIQRTEQGDSAMYLCASSLGGQGAREQYFGPGTRLTVT.

The chain carries TRBV4-1 and TRBJ1-4; a possible D gene is TRBD1 (6 bases). Germline CDR1 MGHRA, CDR2 YSYEKL. V gave up 1 base and J gave up 0 bases, with 9 bases separating them. This CDR3 has 16 amino acids. The CDR3, as DNA: TGCGCCAGCAGCCAAGCTCAGGGGTCAACTAATGAAAAACTGTTTTTT. This sequence encodes CASSQAQGSTNEKLFF.

The rearrangement links TRBV7-3 to TRBJ2-1, with TRBD2 identical over 12 bases. After removal of 5 bases from V and 3 bases from J, the junction contained 5 bases not matched to a gene. The germline gives CDR1 SGHTA, CDR2 FQGTGA. This CDR3 spans 16 amino acids. The CDR3 region is CASSHLAGGHYNEQFF. Here the CDR3 DNA reads TGTGCCAGCAGCCATCTAGCGGGAGGGCACTACAATGAGCAGTTCTTC.

This clone appeared once. The V gene is TRBV7-3, the J gene TRBJ2-2; a weak D match, TRBD2 (5 bases). V was trimmed by 2 bases and J by 5 bases, leaving 6 bases between them. CDR1 SGHTA and CDR2 FQGTGA come from the germline V gene. CDR3 length: 13 amino acids. CDR3 nucleotides: TGTGCCAGCAGCTTACGGACTACCGGGGAGCTGTTTTTT. Amino acids: CASSLRTTGELFF. Based on the CDR3 plus reference TRBV7-3 and TRBJ2-2, the full variable domain is GAGVSQTPSNKVTEKGKYVELRCDPISGHTALYWYRQSLGQGPEFLIYFQGTGAADDSGLPNDRFFAVRPEGSVSTLKIQRTERGDSAVYLCASSLRTTGELFFGEGSRLTVL.

This chain links TRBV6-5 with TRBJ2-5, with 11 bases that match TRBD2. Looked up from germline, CDR1 is MNHEY and CDR2 is SVGAGI. V lost 5 bases, J lost 2 bases, and 4 bases stayed unmatched. There are 15 residues in the CDR3. CDR3 amino acids: CASSRLAGIQETQYF. The CDR3 bases are TGTGCCAGCAGTAGACTAGCGGGAATACAAGAGACCCAGTACTTC.